The table lists the clone carrying this TCR beta chain with a few counts. J was trimmed by 10 bases and V by 3 bases; bases with no gene match: 9. Looked up from germline, CDR1 is SGHNT and CDR2 is YYREEE (reference sequence). CDR3 length: 15 residues. Assay: immunoSEQ multiplex PCR; the TCRdb copy retains only in-frame clones and omits some. Among 150,000 to 200,000 clones listed, 76% were seen once. Those who participated ranged in age from roughly 18 to 90 years and resided in under 25 US areas. This sample is part of a study of blood T cell repertoires in COVID-19. Overall study: PBMCs, B-cell-depleted T cells, or T cells were the source of the cDNA or gDNA that made up the material.

V is TRBV5-4 and J is TRBJ1-6; 8 nucleotides match TRBD1. The source material was PBMCs or T cells enriched from blood (not recorded which). The clonotype originates from a woman in her forties or fifties with acute COVID-19. For the CDR3, the DNA is TGTGCCAGCAGCTCCATACAGGGGGGGGGATCACCCCTCCACTTT. It yields the protein CASSSIQGGGSPLHF.